This entry is about one TCR beta chain. Antigen unknown. Naive CD8 cells lacked CD45RO and underwent positive selection for CCR7, leaving out terminally differentiated effector memory CD45RA+ cells. Clones were sequenced by immunoSEQ multiplex PCR, and TCRdb holds only the in-frame ones, with some missing. The repertoire holds around 2,000,000 clones, with over 85% as singletons. The source of the sample is a study of shared clonotypes between healthy human individuals. Notes on the study in general: Rarefaction exposed incomplete sorted-subset sequencing despite large depth.

This CDR3 contains 17 residues. V dropped 0 bases and J dropped 0 bases, with 14 bases sitting between them. Germline lookup yields CDR1 SGHDN and CDR2 FVKESK. This sequence was found in a man younger than 35 in good health. The sample taken for sequencing was naive CD8+ T cells sorted from blood. The chain is built from TRBV14 and TRBJ1-1; weak D call: TRBD1 (5 bases). CDR3 residues: CASSQDRGELMNTEAFF. CDR3 nucleotides: TGTGCCAGCAGCCAAGATCGGGGCGAACTAATGAACACTGAAGCTTTCTTT.